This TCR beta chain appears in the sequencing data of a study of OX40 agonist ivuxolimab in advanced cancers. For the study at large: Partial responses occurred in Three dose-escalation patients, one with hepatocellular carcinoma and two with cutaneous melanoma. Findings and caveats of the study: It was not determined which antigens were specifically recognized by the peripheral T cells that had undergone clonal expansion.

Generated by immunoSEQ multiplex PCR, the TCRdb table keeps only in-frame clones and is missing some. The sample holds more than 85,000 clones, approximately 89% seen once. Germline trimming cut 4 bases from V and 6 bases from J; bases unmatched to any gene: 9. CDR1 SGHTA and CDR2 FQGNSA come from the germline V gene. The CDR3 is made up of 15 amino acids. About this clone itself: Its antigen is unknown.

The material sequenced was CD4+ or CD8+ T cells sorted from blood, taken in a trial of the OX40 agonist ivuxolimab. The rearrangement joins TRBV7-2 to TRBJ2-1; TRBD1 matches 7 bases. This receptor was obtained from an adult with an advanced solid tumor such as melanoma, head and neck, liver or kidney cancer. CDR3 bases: TGTGCCAGCAGCTCCGACAGGGTGGGTACCAATGAGCAGTTCTTC. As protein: CASSSDRVGTNEQFF.